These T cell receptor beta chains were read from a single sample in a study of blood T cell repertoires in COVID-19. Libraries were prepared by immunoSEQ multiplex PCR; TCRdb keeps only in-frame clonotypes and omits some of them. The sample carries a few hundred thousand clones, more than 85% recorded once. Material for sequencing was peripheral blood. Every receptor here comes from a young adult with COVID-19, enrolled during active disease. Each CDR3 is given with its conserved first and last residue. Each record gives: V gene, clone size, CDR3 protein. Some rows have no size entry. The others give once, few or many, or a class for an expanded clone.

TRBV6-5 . CASSSRLAGVYEQYF
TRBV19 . CASGDRGLTEAFF
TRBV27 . CASSPLGGLETQYF
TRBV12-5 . CASGLATGALHF
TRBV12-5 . CASGWGVWSYEQYF
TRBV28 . CASSLFARVTDTQYF
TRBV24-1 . CATSDWTGSGELFF
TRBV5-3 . CARSFRRELYEQYF
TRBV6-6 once CASRLSGPQGDTQYF
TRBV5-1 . CASSRQGVEKVNEQYF
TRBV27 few CASSLVGGNQPQHF
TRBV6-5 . CASSYDRNYGYTF
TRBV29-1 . CSVPSRGADYGYTF
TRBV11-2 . CASSLDPSGRGYEQYF
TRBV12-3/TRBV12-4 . CASRSGTGGEQYF
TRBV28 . CASISGTSYEQYF
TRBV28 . CASSFRLAGAQYF
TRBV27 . CASSLRGGGFGNTIYF
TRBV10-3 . CAIGSDRGDEQYF
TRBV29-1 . CSVVRDTFSYEQYF
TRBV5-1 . CASSLDAQRNTEAFF
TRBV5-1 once CASSLTYLGNTIYF
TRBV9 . CASSTGHSSSYNSPLHF
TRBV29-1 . CSVAGVEYGYTF
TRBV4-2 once CASGPTGSSYEQYF
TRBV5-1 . CASSLTGGRNSPLHF
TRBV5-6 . CASSLSAGGQPQHF
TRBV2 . CASRRWTSGRGTDTQYF
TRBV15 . CATSRDPQANQPQHF
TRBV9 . CASSVTPSGRGAETQYF
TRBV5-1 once CASSRGLADPYEQYF
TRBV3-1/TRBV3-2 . CASSQGGAIGTGASNEQFF
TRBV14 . CASSQDPGDNYGYTF